This passage covers 5 T cell receptor beta chains from one sample sequenced in a study of response to subunit inactivated influenza vaccine. TCRdb itself ran the RT-PCR reads through MiXCR, one entry per CDR3 protein. Altogether about 500,000 distinct CDR3 sequences are present, more than 15% being singletons, with the ten largest covering 3%. This specimen consisted of CD4+ T cells sorted from PBMCs, obtained around 25 months after vaccination. Source of these receptors: a man aged 45-69 years who received an inactivated influenza vaccine.

This clonotype was counted only a few times. The rearrangement uses TRBV7-2 and TRBJ2-2, with D perhaps matching TRBD1 (5 bases). The germline gives CDR1 SGHTA, CDR2 FQGNSA. The V gene lost 3 bases and the J gene lost 0 bases, with 14 bases spanning the gap. The CDR3 spans 17 residues. The CDR3 DNA reads as TGTGCCAGCAGCTTGTCCATGTACAGGACGAACACCGGGGAGCTGTTTTTT. It encodes CASSLSMYRTNTGELFF.

This clonotype was detected a few times. V is TRBV29-1 and J is TRBJ2-2, with 7 bases that match TRBD2. The CDR3 spans 13 residues. Germline loops: CDR1 SQVTM, CDR2 ANQGSEA. The V and J ends lost 6 bases and 2 bases, in that order; junction bases with no gene match: 3. In nucleotides, the CDR3 is TGCAGCGTACAGCGGGGAAACACCGGGGAGCTGTTTTTT. Encoded protein: CSVQRGNTGELFF.

This chain links TRBV9 with TRBJ1-2; D unresolved. This CDR3 has 15 amino acids. Looked up from germline, CDR1 is SGDLS and CDR2 is YYNGEE. Trimming pared 4 bases from V and 2 bases from J, leaving 15 bases between. The CDR3 bases are TGTGCCAGCAGCCTCACACCCGGTGGGAACTATGGCTACACCTTC. This gives the protein CASSLTPGGNYGYTF.

V usage is TRBV5-1 and J usage is TRBJ1-6, with unresolved D. The germline gives CDR1 SGHRS, CDR2 YFSETQ. The CDR3 runs 12 residues. Trimming removed 4 bases at V and 7 bases at J, with 6 bases between. CDR3 in amino acids: CASSQENSPLHF. The CDR3 DNA reads as TGCGCCAGCAGCCAGGAAAATTCACCCCTCCACTTT.

The table lists this clonotype with many counts. The junction shows a germline mismatch at one end, possibly a read error. The rearrangement joins TRBV5-1 to TRBJ2-7, with a possible D match to TRBD2 (5 bases). Germline V gives CDR1 SGHRS, CDR2 YFSETQ. This CDR3 spans 12 amino acids. CDR3 in DNA: TGTGCCAGCAGCTTAGTGGGAGACGAGCAGTACTTC. Protein product: CASSLVGDEQYF.